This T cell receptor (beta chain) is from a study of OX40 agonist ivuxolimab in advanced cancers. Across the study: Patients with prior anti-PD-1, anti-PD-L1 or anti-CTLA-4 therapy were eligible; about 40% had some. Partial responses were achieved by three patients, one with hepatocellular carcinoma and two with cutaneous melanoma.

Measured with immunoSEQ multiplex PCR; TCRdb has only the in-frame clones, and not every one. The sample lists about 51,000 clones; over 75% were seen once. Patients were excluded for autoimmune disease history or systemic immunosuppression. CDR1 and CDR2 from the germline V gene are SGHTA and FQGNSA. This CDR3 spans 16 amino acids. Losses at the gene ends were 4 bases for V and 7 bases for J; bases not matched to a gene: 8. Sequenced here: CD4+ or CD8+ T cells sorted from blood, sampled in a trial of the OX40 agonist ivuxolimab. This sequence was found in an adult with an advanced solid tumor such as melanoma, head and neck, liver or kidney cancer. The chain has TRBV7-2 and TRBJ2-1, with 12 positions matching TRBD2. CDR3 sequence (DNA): TGTGCCAGCAGCTCCCCTAGCGGGAGGGCCGGGAATGAGCAGTTCTTC. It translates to CASSSPSGRAGNEQFF.